The rows below give T cell receptor beta chains drawn from one sample of a study of CD8+ T cells in alopecia areata. The table came from immunoSEQ multiplex PCR; TCRdb's copy has only in-frame clones and leaves some out. The sample gives around 97,000 clones, around 50% of which show up once; 8.5% to 10% is in the top ten. Sequencing was performed on CD4+ T cells sorted from blood. The origin of the receptors is a human donor in good health. Each CDR3 is given with its conserved first and last residue. D genes are given only for firm matches. Only part of the rows carry a size: once, few, many, or a class if the clone is expanded.

v_call	d_call	j_call	clone_size	cdr3_nt	cdr3_aa
TRBV30	-	TRBJ2-7	-	TGTGCCTGGAGCGGACAGTCCTACGAGCAGTACTTC	CAWSGQSYEQYF
TRBV7-8	-	TRBJ2-5	few	TGTGCCAGCAGTCCTCTAAGGCAAGAGACCCAGTACTTC	CASSPLRQETQYF
TRBV10-2	-	TRBJ2-5	-	TGCGCCAGCACGGCGCGGCAAGAGACCCAGTACTTC	CASTARQETQYF
TRBV2	-	TRBJ2-3	once	TGTGCCAGCAGTCGCCTAGAGAGCACAGATACGCAGTATTTT	CASSRLESTDTQYF
TRBV4-3	-	TRBJ2-7	-	TGCGCCAGCAGCCACGGAATCCGCCGGGGAAGGGCCTACGAGCAGTACTTC	CASSHGIRRGRAYEQYF
TRBV7-2	-	TRBJ2-4	few	TGTGCCAGCAGCTCCCGCGGTGGGTCCAAAAACATTCAGTACTTC	CASSSRGGSKNIQYF
TRBV2	TRBD1	TRBJ2-2	-	TGTGCCAGCAGTGAGCCGGACAGGGGGATTTTTAACACCGGGGAGCTGTTTTTT	CASSEPDRGIFNTGELFF
TRBV7-9	-	TRBJ1-1	-	TGTGCCAGCAGGAGGAAGGGCGCTGAAGCTTTCTTT	CASRRKGAEAFF
TRBV29-1	-	TRBJ2-7	-	TGCAGCGTTCGGGTTCGCCACGAGCAGTACTTC	CSVRVRHEQYF
TRBV2	-	TRBJ2-5	-	TGTGCCAGCAGTCACGTCGGGGCAGGGGTGATGCAGACCCAGTACTTC	CASSHVGAGVMQTQYF
TRBV5-1	TRBD1	TRBJ2-7	once	TGCGCCAGCAGCGTGGGACAGGGGGCGGGCGAGCAGTACTTC	CASSVGQGAGEQYF